A single T cell receptor (beta chain) is shown here with its context. What it binds is not known. These data originate in a study of long-term antiretroviral therapy in people with HIV. Regarding the study as a whole: Patients on ART gained diversity, which nonetheless stayed below transplant donor controls.

This CDR3 has 16 amino acids. V lost 0 bases and J lost 6; bases outside the gene matches: 11. CDR1 and CDR2 (germline): SGDLS, YYNGEE. Version v3.0 of the immunoSEQ assay was performed at survey level. Data came from immunoSEQ multiplex PCR; TCRdb stores just in-frame clones and leaves some out. The sample lists tens of thousands of clones; about 88% were seen once. The rearrangement uses TRBV9 and TRBJ1-1, with 7 bases fitting TRBD1. This receptor was taken from a man aged 50-59 years with HIV. Sequencing was performed on unsorted PBMCs, taken 2 years after starting antiretroviral therapy. The CDR3 sequence: CASSVGDTGAGAEAFF. CDR3 bases: TGTGCCAGCAGCGTAGGGGATACAGGGGCAGGCGCTGAAGCTTTCTTT.